These T cell receptor beta chains were read from a single sample in a study of CD8+CD57+ T cells in acquired aplastic anemia. In TCRdb, the reads were re-called with MiXCR into one record per CDR3 protein. The sample includes approximately 170,000 distinct CDR3 sequences, about three fifths of them seen just once. The sample was sorted CD4+, CD8+, or CD8+CD57+ T cells (not recorded which) from PBMCs. The source of these receptors is a human donor in good health. Both conserved end residues are part of each CDR3. Fields, in order: clone size, J gene, V gene, D gene, CDR3 DNA, CDR3 protein. D genes are given only for firm matches. Size is stated for part of the rows, as once, few or many counts, or as a class when the clone is expanded.

.	TRBJ1-3	TRBV7-9	.	TGTGCCAGCAGCGCCTATGCGGGGACTGGAAACACCATATATTTT	CASSAYAGTGNTIYF
.	TRBJ1-1	TRBV20-1	.	TGCAGTGCGACCTCCTCCACTGAAGCTTTCTTT	CSATSSTEAFF
.	TRBJ2-7	TRBV7-9	TRBD1	TGTGCCAGCAGCCCAAACAGGGGAAACTACGAGCAGTACTTC	CASSPNRGNYEQYF
many	TRBJ2-7	TRBV28	.	TGTGCCAGCAGTAGGGACGGATCCTACGAGCAGTACTTC	CASSRDGSYEQYF
.	TRBJ1-1	TRBV20-1	TRBD1	TGCGGTGCTAGAGGGACGGGGACAGAAACTTTCATGAACACTGAAGCTTTCTTT	CGARGTGTETFMNTEAFF
few	TRBJ2-2	TRBV29-1	.	TGCAGCGTAGCCGCGAACACCGGGGAGCTGTTTTTT	CSVAANTGELFF
.	TRBJ2-1	TRBV11-3	.	TGTGCCAGCAGCTTGTTAGCGGGACAGGGCAATGAGCAGTTCTTC	CASSLLAGQGNEQFF
few	TRBJ2-7	TRBV2	.	TGTGCCAGCAGTGTAAACACGGCCTACGAGCAGTACTTC	CASSVNTAYEQYF
few	TRBJ1-5	TRBV20-1	.	TGCAGTGCTAGAGAGGGGGGGAGCCTAAATCAGCCCCAGCATTTT	CSAREGGSLNQPQHF
once	TRBJ1-1	TRBV10-3	.	TGTGCCATCAGTGACTCGATCCTGGGGAACACTGAAGCTTTCTTT	CAISDSILGNTEAFF
.	TRBJ1-1	TRBV7-9	TRBD1	TGTGCCAGCAGACGAGGACAGGGGGCTGATACTGAAGCTTTCTTT	CASRRGQGADTEAFF
once	TRBJ1-5	TRBV10-1	.	TGCGCCAGCGGTGAGTCCAGCGGGCCGAGGGTGGAAGGCAATCAGCCCCAGCATTTT	CASGESSGPRVEGNQPQHF
.	TRBJ1-1	TRBV9	.	TGTGCCAGCAGCGTAGGATTCTCGGGCACTGAAGCTTTCTTT	CASSVGFSGTEAFF